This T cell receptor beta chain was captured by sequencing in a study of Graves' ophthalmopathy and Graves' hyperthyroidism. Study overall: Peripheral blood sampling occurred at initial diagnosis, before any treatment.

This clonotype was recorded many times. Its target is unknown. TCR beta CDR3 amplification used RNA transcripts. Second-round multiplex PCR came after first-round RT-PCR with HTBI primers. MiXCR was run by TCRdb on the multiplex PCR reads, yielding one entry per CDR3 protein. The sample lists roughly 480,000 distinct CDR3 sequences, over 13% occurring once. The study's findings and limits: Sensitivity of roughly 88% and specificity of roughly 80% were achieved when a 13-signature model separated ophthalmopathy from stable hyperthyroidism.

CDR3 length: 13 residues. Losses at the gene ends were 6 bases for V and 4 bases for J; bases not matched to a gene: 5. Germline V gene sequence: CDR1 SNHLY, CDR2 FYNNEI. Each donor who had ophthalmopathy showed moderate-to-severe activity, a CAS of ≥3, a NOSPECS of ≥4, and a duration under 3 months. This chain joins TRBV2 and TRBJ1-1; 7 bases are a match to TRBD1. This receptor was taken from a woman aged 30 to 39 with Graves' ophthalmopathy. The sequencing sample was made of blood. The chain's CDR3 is CASSAAGGTEAFF. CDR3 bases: TGTGCCAGCAGCGCGGCAGGGGGCACTGAAGCTTTCTTT.